The next 26 T cell receptor beta chains were all read from a single sample in a study of blood T cell repertoires in COVID-19. This table comes from immunoSEQ multiplex PCR, and its TCRdb copy is limited to in-frame clones, with some not included. The table has around 150,000 clones, around 84% seen once; the top ten hold less than 20%. The specimen was peripheral blood. The origin of the receptors is a woman older than 75 with acute or convalescent COVID-19.

The chain joins TRBV7-2 to TRBJ1-1; D is unresolved. Looked up from germline, CDR1 is SGHTA and CDR2 is FQGNSA. V lost 2 bases to trimming and J lost 4 bases, with 11 bases between them. This CDR3 is built from 14 residues. The CDR3 region is CASSLPIGGTEAFF. As DNA, the CDR3 is TGTGCCAGCAGCTTACCTATTGGCGGCACTGAAGCTTTCTTT.

The chain couples TRBV28 to TRBJ1-4; tentative D call: TRBD1 (5 bases). The CDR3 runs 15 residues. The germline V gene encodes CDR1 MDHEN and CDR2 SYDVKM. Trimming removed 5 bases from V and 7 bases from J, with 17 bases in between. Here the CDR3 DNA reads TGTGCCAGCAGTACGTGGGGGGGTAGTGGTGAAAAACTGTTTTTT. As protein: CASSTWGGSGEKLFF.

J is TRBJ2-5 and V is TRBV19; the D is unclear. The CDR3 contains 13 residues. V lost 4 bases and J lost 4, with 10 bases in between. Germline loops: CDR1 LNHDA, CDR2 SQIVND (reference sequence). CDR3 loop: CASSRDRRETQYF. The CDR3 region has the DNA TGTGCCAGTAGTAGAGATAGAAGAGAGACCCAGTACTTC.

This sequence joins TRBV27 and TRBJ1-1; D possibly corresponds to TRBD1 (6 bases). The germline V and J ends were trimmed by 10 bases and 10 bases, with 19 bases remaining between them. The CDR3 spans 12 residues. CDR1 and CDR2 (germline): MNHEY, SMNVEV (reference sequence). CDR3 amino acids: CATVVQGTAAFF. CDR3 nucleotides: TGTGCCACCGTGGTGCAGGGGACGGCAGCTTTCTTT.

The chain recombines TRBV28 with TRBJ2-7, with a tentative D call TRBD1 (6 bases). The CDR3 has 12 amino acids. In germline, CDR1 is MDHEN, CDR2 SYDVKM. The V gene lost 6 bases and the J gene lost 4 bases, with 10 bases spanning the gap. CDR3 loop: CASSRRGYEQYF. CDR3 nucleotides: TGTGCCAGCAGCCGAAGGGGGTACGAGCAGTACTTC.

The gene calls are TRBV5-1 and TRBJ1-1, with D perhaps TRBD1 (6 bases). Trimming shortened V by 1 base and J by 1 base, and 11 bases separated the two germline ends. This CDR3 is built from 15 residues. Germline assignment: CDR1 SGHRS and CDR2 YFSETQ. The CDR3 loop is CASSLWGQGNTEAFF. CDR3 nucleotides: TGCGCCAGCAGCTTGTGGGGGCAGGGGAACACTGAAGCTTTCTTT.

This clone has just one count. The V call is TRBV29-1, the J call TRBJ2-1; TRBD1 matches 7 bases. This CDR3 spans 12 amino acids. Germline V lookup: CDR1 SQVTM, CDR2 ANQGSEA. V was pared by 2 bases and J by 8 bases, with 3 bases of the junction left unmatched. CDR3 sequence reads: CSVEKGAYEQFF. CDR3 DNA sequence: TGCAGCGTTGAAAAGGGGGCGTATGAGCAGTTCTTC.

The chain is built from TRBV19 and TRBJ1-2; 7 positions match TRBD1. V shed 5 bases, J shed 5 bases, and the junction held 11 bases outside the gene matches. The germline gives CDR1 LNHDA, CDR2 SQIVND (reference sequence). The CDR3 extends over 15 amino acids. DNA of the CDR3: TGTGCCAGTAGTCCGGGACAGACGCTTTTGTATGGCTACACCTTC. Residues: CASSPGQTLLYGYTF.

This clone was counted a single time. V usage is TRBV29-1 and J usage is TRBJ2-7, with 7 bases fitting TRBD1. Losses at the gene ends were 6 bases for V and 6 bases for J; bases not matched to a gene: 11. This CDR3 has 13 amino acids. CDR1 and CDR2 from the germline V gene are SQVTM and ANQGSEA. Here the CDR3 DNA reads TGCAGCGTCACAAAATCGGCAGGGGGCGAGCAGTACTTC. As protein: CSVTKSAGGEQYF.

The V call is TRBV5-4, the J call TRBJ2-3; 7 bases agree with TRBD2. Germline V gene lookup returns CDR1 SGHNT and CDR2 YYREEE (reference sequence). The CDR3 length is 15 residues. J was trimmed by 5 bases and V by 1 base; bases with no gene match: 7. In DNA form, the CDR3 reads TGTGCCAGCAGCTTGTTCGGGGGGTTGGGAGATACGCAGTATTTT. It codes for CASSLFGGLGDTQYF.

This rearrangement joins TRBV5-4 to TRBJ1-6, with 9 bases lining up with TRBD1. CDR3 size: 15 residues. Losses at the gene ends were 2 bases for V and 9 bases for J; bases not matched to a gene: 6. Germline V gives CDR1 SGHNT, CDR2 YYREEE (reference sequence). CDR3 coding DNA: TGTGCCAGCAGCTTTGGACAGGGGCGGGGTTCACCCCTCCACTTT. Translation gives CASSFGQGRGSPLHF.

The chain has TRBV4-2 and TRBJ2-7, with 7 bases that match TRBD2. CDR3 length equals 14 residues. V trimming: 6 bases; J trimming: 3 bases; junction bases outside the gene matches: 8. From germline, CDR1 is LGHNA and CDR2 YNFKEQ. CDR3 residues: CASRPETSYYEQYF. In DNA form, the CDR3 reads TGTGCCAGCAGACCGGAGACTAGCTACTACGAGCAGTACTTC.

The chain employs TRBV7-2 and TRBJ1-5; perhaps TRBD1 as D (5 bases). V lost 5 bases and J lost 0, with 8 bases in between. Germline-derived CDR1 and CDR2 are SGHTA and FQGNSA. CDR3 length: 14 amino acids. CDR3 sequence (DNA): TGTGCCAGCAGCCTCAGGGTTAGCAATCAGCCCCAGCATTTT. Translated: CASSLRVSNQPQHF.

The chain recombines TRBV7-2 with TRBJ1-2; D unclear. Germline lookup yields CDR1 SGHTA and CDR2 FQGNSA. The CDR3 consists of 16 residues. V lost 3 bases and J 4 bases, leaving 18 bases between the germline ends. This CDR3 reads CASSFSLRSGLYGYTF. As DNA, the CDR3 is TGTGCCAGCAGCTTCTCGTTGCGGTCGGGTCTCTATGGCTACACCTTC.

V and J are TRBV4-1 and TRBJ2-1, with D possibly matching TRBD1 (6 bases). From germline, CDR1 is MGHRA and CDR2 YSYEKL. The V end lost 2 bases, the J end lost 8 bases, and 22 bases lay between the germline ends. CDR3 length equals 17 residues. The CDR3 protein is CASSQSYFIQGLDEQFF. CDR3 coding DNA: TGCGCCAGCAGCCAAAGTTATTTTATTCAGGGGCTAGATGAGCAGTTCTTC.

The V call is TRBV6-5, the J call TRBJ1-2, with a weak D call TRBD1 (6 bases). V was cut by 2 bases and J by 2 bases, with 9 bases left in between. The CDR3 length is 14 residues. Per germline, CDR1 MNHEY and CDR2 SVGAGI. The CDR3 reads CASSYGTLNYGYTF. Here the CDR3 DNA reads TGTGCCAGCAGTTACGGGACACTCAACTATGGCTACACCTTC.

The chain has TRBV9 and TRBJ1-6; D not certain. The CDR3 contains 16 residues. Germline lookup yields CDR1 SGDLS and CDR2 YYNGEE. V was trimmed by 4 bases and J by 7 bases, leaving 18 bases between them. CDR3 coding DNA: TGTGCCAGCAGCTTATACTCTCTACCGGGGAATTCACCCCTCCACTTT. This sequence encodes CASSLYSLPGNSPLHF.

The rearrangement links TRBV27 to TRBJ2-2, with TRBD2 matching 9 bases. The J segment lost 6 bases and the V segment lost 7 bases, leaving 15 bases of the junction unmatched. CDR3 size: 17 residues. Germline CDR1 MNHEY, CDR2 SMNVEV (reference sequence). The CDR3 spells CASNQLSGRGRAGELFF. CDR3 nucleotides: TGTGCCAGCAACCAACTTAGCGGGAGAGGTCGGGCCGGGGAGCTGTTTTTT.

This clone was seen a few times. The V and J genes are TRBV9 and TRBJ2-5; tentatively, D is TRBD1 (5 bases). Trimming removed 3 bases at V and 1 base at J, with 10 bases between. The length of the CDR3 is 14 residues. Germline CDR1 reads SGDLS; CDR2 reads YYNGEE. CDR3 sequence (DNA): TGTGCCAGCAGCGAAGGACACGTCCAAGAGACCCAGTACTTC. It is translated as CASSEGHVQETQYF. The variable domain in full, with the rest retrieved from reference TRBV9 and TRBJ2-5, is DSGVTQTPKHLITATGQRVTLRCSPRSGDLSVYWYQQSLDQGLQFLIQYYNGEERAKGNILERFSAQQFPDLHSELNLSSLELGDSALYFCASSEGHVQETQYFGPGTRLLVL.

This rearrangement joins TRBV19 to TRBJ2-1; 14 bases line up with TRBD2. Germline loops: CDR1 LNHDA, CDR2 SQIVND (reference sequence). The CDR3 has 17 amino acids. Unmatched junction bases numbered 4, after V lost 6 bases and J lost 0 bases. The CDR3 reads CASRGGTSGGSYNEQFF. CDR3 in DNA: TGTGCCAGTAGAGGCGGGACTAGCGGGGGCTCCTACAATGAGCAGTTCTTC.

For this clone: Germline and junction disagree at one end, which may indicate a read error. This chain connects TRBV2 to TRBJ2-4; D might be TRBD2 (6 bases). The CDR3 is 11 residues long. Germline CDR1 reads SNHLY; CDR2 reads FYNNEI. The CDR3 spells CASRQGTSLHF. Written as DNA, the CDR3 is TGTGCCAGCAGACAAGGGACTTCCCTGCACTTC. Looking up the rest from reference TRBV2 and TRBJ2-4 gives the full variable domain: EPEVTQTPSHQVTQMGQEVILRCVPISNHLYFYWYRQILGQKVEFLVSFYNNEISEKSEIFDDQFSVERPDGSNFTLKIRSTKLEDSAMYFCASRQGTSLHFGAGTRLSVL.

The chain uses TRBV19 and TRBJ2-1; the match to TRBD1 covers 9 bases. The CDR3 runs 15 residues. Germline V lookup: CDR1 LNHDA, CDR2 SQIVND (reference sequence). Germline trimming cut 6 bases from V and 8 bases from J; bases unmatched to any gene: 11. The DNA for the CDR3 is TGTGCCAGTAGGGAGACAGGGGGTCGGGGCGATGAGCAGTTCTTC. This codes for CASRETGGRGDEQFF. Full variable domain (rest looked up from reference TRBV19 and TRBJ2-1): DGGITQSPKYLFRKEGQNVTLSCEQNLNHDAMYWYRQDPGQGLRLIYYSQIVNDFQKGDIAEGYSVSREKKESFPLTVTSAQKNPTAFYLCASRETGGRGDEQFFGPGTRLTVL.

This chain joins TRBV11-2 and TRBJ2-1; unclear D gene. Per the germline V gene, CDR1 is SGHAT and CDR2 is FQNNGV. The CDR3 has 13 residues. Trimming pared 5 bases from V and 6 bases from J, leaving 11 bases between. DNA of the CDR3: TGTGCCAGCAGCGCCGGCCCGGGCAATGAGCAGTTCTTC. Amino acid sequence: CASSAGPGNEQFF.

This clone came up a few times. The chain uses TRBV30 and TRBJ1-2, with 7 bases identical to TRBD1. This CDR3 has 10 residues. With 8 bases clipped from V and 8 bases from J, the junction kept 5 bases outside the gene matches. Germline V gene data show CDR1 as GTSNPN and CDR2 as SVGIG (reference sequence). CDR3 sequence (DNA): TGTGCCGGCAGGGGGAACGGCTACACCTTC. Translated, it gives CAGRGNGYTF.

J is TRBJ2-1 and V is TRBV4-1, with TRBD2 as a possible D gene (6 bases). The CDR3 extends over 15 amino acids. Germline-derived CDR1 and CDR2 are MGHRA and YSYEKL. Trimming took off 1 base at V and 8 bases at J, with 15 bases between the two ends. The CDR3 spells CASSQVGGFYDEQFF. CDR3 DNA sequence: TGCGCCAGCAGCCAAGTTGGGGGGTTTTACGATGAGCAGTTCTTC.

The chain couples TRBV28 to TRBJ2-2, with 8 bases identical to TRBD2. With 3 bases clipped from V and 0 bases from J, the junction kept 6 bases outside the gene matches. The germline gives CDR1 MDHEN, CDR2 SYDVKM. The CDR3 is 17 residues long. The CDR3 DNA is TGTGCCAGCAGTTTCTTTGCGGGAGGTCCGAACACCGGGGAGCTGTTTTTT. This gives the protein CASSFFAGGPNTGELFF.